The next 7 T cell receptor beta chains were all read from a single sample in a study of cytotoxic CD8 clonotypes in ibrutinib-treated CLL (dated by TCRdb to the early 2020s). Reading the label with the study, this specimen's time point is: around 25 months on ibrutinib. The library relied on the immunoSEQ multiplex PCR assay. This immuneACCESS table, as held by TCRdb, lists in-frame sequences with V and J called but not all clones. Of the missing ones, under half trace to an unresolved V gene in checked studies; the others have no known cause. This sample holds 150,000 or so clones; about 70% were observed only once. The biggest ten clones account for approximately 5.1% of the sample. The sample in question was PBMCs, obtained after 24 months of ibrutinib treatment. The receptors here all came from a human donor with chronic lymphocytic leukemia.

The chain employs TRBV7-6 and TRBJ1-2; TRBD1 is a possible D gene (5 bases). The CDR3 sequence is 14 residues long. V was shortened by 5 bases and J by 6 bases, with 16 bases between the two germline ends. CDR1 is SGHVS, CDR2 FNYEAQ, per germline. The CDR3 DNA reads TGTGCCAGCAGCCGCGACACGGGGGGACATGGCTACACCTTC. The encoded protein is CASSRDTGGHGYTF.

CDR3: CSVAGTTRAQYF. The DNA of the CDR3 is TGCAGCGTCGCGGGGACAACCAGGGCGCAGTATTTT. The V call is TRBV29-1, the J call TRBJ2-3, with D perhaps given as TRBD1 or TRBD2 (6 bases each). The CDR3 runs 12 residues. The germline CDR1 and CDR2 sequences are SQVTM and ANQGSEA. Trimming left V 6 bases short and J 10 bases short, with 17 bases between.

The rearrangement uses TRBV6-5 and TRBJ1-4; D is possibly TRBD1 (5 bases). V lost 6 bases, J lost 8 bases, and 19 bases lay in between. The germline V gene has CDR1 MNHEY and CDR2 SVGAGI. CDR3 length equals 15 residues. CDR3 coding DNA: TGTGCCAGCAGCCTCACCGGGACCCAGCGGGAAAAACTGTTTTTT. Protein product: CASSLTGTQREKLFF.

The V and J genes are TRBV25-1 and TRBJ2-7; the D is unclear. The germline V and J ends were trimmed by 4 bases and 5 bases, with 6 bases remaining between them. Germline values: CDR1 MGHDK, CDR2 SYGVNS. The CDR3 covers 11 residues. The CDR3 DNA is TGTGCCAGCAGTGCCCGGGACGAGCAGTACTTC. Protein product: CASSARDEQYF.

The chain employs TRBV11-3 and TRBJ2-7, with 7 bases matching TRBD1. J gave up 6 bases and V 1 base, and 9 bases lay outside the gene matches. This CDR3 is 15 amino acids long. Looked up from germline, CDR1 is SGHNT and CDR2 is YENEEA. The DNA of the CDR3 is TGTGCCAGCAGCTTAGGGGGTTCGACAGGGCGCGAGCAGTACTTC. The encoded protein is CASSLGGSTGREQYF.

This chain links TRBV7-8 with TRBJ2-6; D is unresolved. Germline lookup yields CDR1 SGHVS and CDR2 FQNEAQ. Between the trimmed V and J ends, which lost 6 bases and 0 bases, there was a span of 12 bases. The CDR3 runs 16 residues. The CDR3 sequence is CASRVNLGSGANVLTF. For the CDR3, the DNA is TGTGCCAGCAGGGTCAATCTCGGCTCTGGGGCCAACGTCCTGACTTTC.

J is TRBJ2-5 and V is TRBV10-3; 9 bases agree with TRBD1. This CDR3 spans 14 amino acids. CDR1 and CDR2 (germline): ENHRY, SYGVKD. V shed 6 bases, J shed 3 bases, and the junction held 5 bases outside the gene matches. The CDR3 reads CAISGTGLEETQYF. The DNA for the CDR3 is TGTGCCATCAGCGGGACAGGGCTGGAAGAGACCCAGTACTTC.